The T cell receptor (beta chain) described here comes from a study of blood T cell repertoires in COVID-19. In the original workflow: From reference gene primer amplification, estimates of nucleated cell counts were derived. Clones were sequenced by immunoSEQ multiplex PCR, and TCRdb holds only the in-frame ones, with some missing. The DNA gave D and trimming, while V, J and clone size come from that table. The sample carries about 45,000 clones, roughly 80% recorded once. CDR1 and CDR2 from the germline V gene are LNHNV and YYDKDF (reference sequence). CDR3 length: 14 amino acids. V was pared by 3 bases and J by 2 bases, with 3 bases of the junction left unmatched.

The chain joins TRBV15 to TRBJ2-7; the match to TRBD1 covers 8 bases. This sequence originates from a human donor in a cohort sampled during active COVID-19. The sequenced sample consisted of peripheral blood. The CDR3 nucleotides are TGTGCCACCAGCAGTCGGACAGGGCCCTACGAGCAGTACTTC. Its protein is CATSSRTGPYEQYF.